Listed below are T cell receptor beta chains from one sample, sequenced in a study of T cells in Graves' hyperthyroidism and ophthalmopathy. TCRdb ran MiXCR on the multiplex PCR reads and lists one entry per CDR3 protein. The sample yields under 350,000 distinct CDR3 sequences, roughly 18% seen once. The sequenced sample was blood. The receptors originated from a woman aged 45-59 years with Graves' hyperthyroidism. Each CDR3 is given with its conserved first and last residue. A D gene is named only where the DNA matches it firmly. Clone size is shown for a subset of rows, as once, few, many or a class of expanded clone.

size,V,J,D,CDR3,DNA
many,TRBV12-3/TRBV12-4,TRBJ2-5,-,CASDQGTGGRETQYF,TGTGCCAGCGACCAAGGAACGGGGGGCCGGGAGACCCAGTACTTC
-,TRBV20-1,TRBJ1-1,-,CSAAQDRNTEAFF,TGCAGTGCTGCCCAAGACAGGAACACTGAAGCTTTCTTT
many,TRBV27,TRBJ2-2,TRBD1,CASRGTGALTGELFF,TGTGCCAGCAGGGGGACAGGGGCCCTCACCGGGGAGCTGTTTTTT
-,TRBV6-1,TRBJ1-1,-,CASSDPFRLNTEAFF,TGTGCCAGCAGCGACCCGTTCAGACTGAACACTGAAGCTTTCTTT
few,TRBV11-3,TRBJ2-4,-,CASSPGSGEPFTKNIQYF,TGTGCCAGCAGCCCCGGGTCAGGGGAGCCCTTTACCAAAAACATTCAGTACTTC
few,TRBV9,TRBJ2-3,TRBD2,CASSPSGGSMVGTQYF,TGTGCCAGCAGCCCGAGTGGCGGGAGTATGGTCGGAACGCAGTATTTT
few,TRBV28,TRBJ1-6,-,CASTEGRGPYNSPLHF,TGTGCCAGCACCGAGGGAAGGGGACCTTATAATTCACCCCTCCACTTT
few,TRBV6-6,TRBJ1-1,-,CASSYSGSNTEAFF,TGTGCCAGCAGTTACTCGGGGTCGAACACTGAAGCTTTCTTT
-,TRBV29-1,TRBJ1-1,TRBD1,CSVRRQGGTEAFF,TGCAGCGTCCGTAGACAGGGCGGCACTGAAGCTTTCTTT
many,TRBV12-3/TRBV12-4,TRBJ1-5,TRBD1,CASSAGQAGGSNQPQHF,TGTGCCAGCAGTGCCGGACAGGCCGGCGGGAGCAATCAGCCCCAGCATTTT
-,TRBV20-1,TRBJ2-7,-,CSAYDLDFYEQYF,TGCAGTGCTTACGATCTAGACTTCTACGAGCAGTACTTC
-,TRBV10-3,TRBJ2-2,-,CAISRGTNTGELFF,TGTGCCATCAGCCGGGGTACGAACACCGGGGAGCTGTTTTTT
few,TRBV14,TRBJ1-2,-,CASSQNLITYGYTF,TGTGCCAGCAGCCAAAACCTTATAACTTATGGCTACACCTTC
few,TRBV7-8,TRBJ1-6,TRBD1,CASSNRGPVQSLHF,TGTGCCAGCAGCAACAGGGGACCCGTTCAGTCCCTCCACTTT
few,TRBV6-1,TRBJ1-2,-,CASSPYLGGYGYTF,TGTGCCAGCAGTCCCTATCTGGGCGGCTATGGCTACACCTTC
many,TRBV28,TRBJ1-5,TRBD1,CASRTGLYQPQHF,TGTGCCAGCCGGACAGGGCTTTATCAGCCCCAGCATTTT
many,TRBV30,TRBJ2-3,TRBD2,CAWTSGGESTDTQYF,TGTGCCTGGACTAGCGGGGGGGAAAGCACAGATACGCAGTATTTT
few,TRBV27,TRBJ2-7,-,CASGDGDYEQYF,TGTGCCAGCGGCGATGGGGACTACGAGCAGTACTTC
-,TRBV7-8,TRBJ1-6,-,CASSLEANGGNSPLHF,TGTGCCAGCAGCTTAGAGGCGAATGGGGGGAATTCACCCCTCCACTTT
few,TRBV12-3/TRBV12-4,TRBJ2-3,-,CASSLVAKGDTQYF,TGTGCCAGCAGTTTAGTGGCTAAAGGGGATACGCAGTATTTT
many,TRBV7-9,TRBJ1-6,-,CASSLSTGGNSPLHF,TGTGCCAGCAGCCTCTCTACTGGGGGGAATTCACCCCTCCACTTT
-,TRBV10-2,TRBJ1-1,-,CASGGQLNTEAFF,TGCGCCAGCGGGGGACAATTGAACACTGAAGCTTTCTTT
-,TRBV20-1,TRBJ2-1,TRBD2,CSARDSGRFTNEQFF,TGCAGTGCCCGCGATAGCGGGAGGTTCACCAATGAGCAGTTCTTC
-,TRBV11-2,TRBJ1-1,TRBD1,CASSEEGGLNTEAFF,TGTGCCAGCAGCGAGGAAGGGGGCCTGAACACTGAAGCTTTCTTT